A single T cell receptor beta chain is shown here with its context. One junction end disagrees with the germline gene, perhaps due to a read error. The CDR3 spans 14 residues. Germline lookup yields CDR1 DFQATT and CDR2 SNEGSKA (reference sequence). Samples came from axillary lymph nodes draining the breast cancer. These data originate in a study of breast tumors, draining lymph nodes, adjacent tissues. TCRdb used MiXCR to reprocess the multiplex PCR reads, holding one entry per CDR3 protein. The table includes more than 200,000 distinct CDR3 sequences, about 30% detected once. This chain links TRBV20-1 with TRBJ2-4; 8 bases agree with TRBD2. The sample consisted of axillary lymph node tissue. The sequence was obtained from a female donor with breast cancer. Some clones in this sample may be carry-over from other donors' samples. CDR3 sequence reads: CSARISGVKTIQYF. CDR3 sequence (DNA): TGCAGTGCCCGGATTAGCGGGGTCAAAACCATTCAGTACTTC.